This TCR beta chain was identified during a study of T cell repertoires in cytomegalovirus infection. Study background: As its CMV epitopes, the study selected recently identified HLA-C-restricted and well-studied HLA-B-restricted targets. Public TCR beta signatures were indicative of both CMV infection and a matching HLA type. Study conclusions and caveats: The study found HLA-C-restricted CMV-specific TCR beta clonotypes dominating the ex vivo response. There were carriers of CMV plus the relevant HLA, and cumulative public TCR beta family frequency identified them.

TCRdb processed the reads anew with MiXCR; each CDR3 protein has one entry. The sample gives 750,000 to 950,000 distinct CDR3 sequences, roughly 29% of which show up once; around 13% is in the top ten. The germline V gene encodes CDR1 SEHNR and CDR2 FQNEAQ (reference sequence). V was trimmed by 6 bases and J by 4 bases, leaving 12 bases between them. The CDR3 extends over 13 amino acids. This clonotype was observed a few times. The antigen is unknown. The TCR comes from a human donor in good health (CMV status not recorded). Some clones in this sample may be carry-over from other donors' samples. The genes are TRBV7-9 and TRBJ1-2; no firm D call. The sample consisted of cultured CD8+ T cells from PBMCs, taken from culture after CMV antigen stimulation. The CDR3 region has the DNA TGTGCCAGCAGGGACCTAGCTCTCTATGGCTACACCTTC. Translation gives CASRDLALYGYTF.